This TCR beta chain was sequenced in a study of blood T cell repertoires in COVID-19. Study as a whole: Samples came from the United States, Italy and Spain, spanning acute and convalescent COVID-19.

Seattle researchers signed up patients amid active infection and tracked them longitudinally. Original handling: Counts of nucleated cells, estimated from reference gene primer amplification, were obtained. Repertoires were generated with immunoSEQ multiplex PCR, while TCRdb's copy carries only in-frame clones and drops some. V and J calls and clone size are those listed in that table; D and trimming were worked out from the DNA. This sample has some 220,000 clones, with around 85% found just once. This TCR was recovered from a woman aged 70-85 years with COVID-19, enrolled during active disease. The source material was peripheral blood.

CDR3 region: CASSYTSGGTGELFF. The CDR3 DNA follows: TGCGCCAGCAGCTATACTAGCGGGGGGACCGGGGAGCTGTTTTTT. The chain uses TRBV4-3 and TRBJ2-2, with TRBD2 matching over 12 bases. Trimming at V came to 5 bases and at J to 5 bases, leaving 3 bases not matched to a gene. The germline V gene encodes CDR1 LGHNA and CDR2 YSLEER. The CDR3 is 15 amino acids.